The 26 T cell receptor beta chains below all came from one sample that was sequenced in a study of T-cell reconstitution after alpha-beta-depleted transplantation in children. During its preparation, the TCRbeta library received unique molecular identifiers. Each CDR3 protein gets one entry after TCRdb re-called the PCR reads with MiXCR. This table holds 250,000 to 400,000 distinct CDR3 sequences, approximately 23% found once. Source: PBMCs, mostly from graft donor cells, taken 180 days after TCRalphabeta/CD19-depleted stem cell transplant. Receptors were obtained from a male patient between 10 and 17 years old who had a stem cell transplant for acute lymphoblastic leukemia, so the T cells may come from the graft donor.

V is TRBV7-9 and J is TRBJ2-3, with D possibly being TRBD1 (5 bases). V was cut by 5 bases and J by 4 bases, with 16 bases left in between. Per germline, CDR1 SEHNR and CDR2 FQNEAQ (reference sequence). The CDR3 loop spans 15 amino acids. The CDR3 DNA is TGTGCCAGCAGCCCCCGGTTCGACAGCGCAGATACGCAGTATTTT. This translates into CASSPRFDSADTQYF. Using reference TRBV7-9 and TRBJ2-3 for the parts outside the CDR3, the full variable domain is DTGVSQNPRHKITKRGQNVTFRCDPISEHNRLYWYRQTLGQGPEFLTYFQNEAQLEKSRLLSDRFSAERPKGSFSTLEIQRTEQGDSAMYLCASSPRFDSADTQYFGPGTRLTVL.

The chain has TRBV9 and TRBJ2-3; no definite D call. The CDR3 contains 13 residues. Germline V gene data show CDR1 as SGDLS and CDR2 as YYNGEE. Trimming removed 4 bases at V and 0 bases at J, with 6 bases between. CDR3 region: CASSIMSTDTQYF. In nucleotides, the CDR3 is TGTGCCAGCAGCATCATGAGCACAGATACGCAGTATTTT.

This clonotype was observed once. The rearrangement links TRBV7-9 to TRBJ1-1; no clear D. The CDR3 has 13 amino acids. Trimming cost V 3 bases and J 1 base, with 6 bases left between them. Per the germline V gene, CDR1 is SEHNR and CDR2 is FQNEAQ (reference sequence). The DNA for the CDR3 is TGTGCCAGCAGCTTCATAGAGAACACTGAAGCTTTCTTT. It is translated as CASSFIENTEAFF.

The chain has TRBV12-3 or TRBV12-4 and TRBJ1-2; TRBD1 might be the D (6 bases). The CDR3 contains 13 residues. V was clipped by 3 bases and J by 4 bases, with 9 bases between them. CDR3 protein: CASSFGDTYGYTF. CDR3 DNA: TGTGCCAGCAGTTTTGGGGACACCTATGGCTACACCTTC.

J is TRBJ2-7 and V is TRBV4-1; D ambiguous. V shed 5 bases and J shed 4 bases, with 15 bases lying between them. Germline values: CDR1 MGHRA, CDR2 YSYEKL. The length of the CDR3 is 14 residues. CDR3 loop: CASSERAKGYEQYF. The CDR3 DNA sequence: TGCGCCAGCAGCGAGAGAGCAAAAGGGTACGAGCAGTACTTC.

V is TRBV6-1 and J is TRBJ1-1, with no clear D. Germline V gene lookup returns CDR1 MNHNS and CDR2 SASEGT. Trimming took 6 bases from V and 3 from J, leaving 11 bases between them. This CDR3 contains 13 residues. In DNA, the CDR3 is TGTGCCAGCAGGACAATTCGGGACACTGAAGCTTTCTTT. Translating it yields CASRTIRDTEAFF.

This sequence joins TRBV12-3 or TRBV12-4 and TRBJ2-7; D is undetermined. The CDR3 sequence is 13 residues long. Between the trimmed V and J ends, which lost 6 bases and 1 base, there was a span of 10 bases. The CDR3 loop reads CASRRKLSYEQYF. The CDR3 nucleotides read TGTGCCAGCAGACGAAAACTATCCTACGAGCAGTACTTC.

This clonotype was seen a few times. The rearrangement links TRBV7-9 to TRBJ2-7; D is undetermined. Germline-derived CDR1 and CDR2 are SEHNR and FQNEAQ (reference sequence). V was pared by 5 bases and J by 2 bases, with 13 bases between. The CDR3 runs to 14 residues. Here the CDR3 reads CASSPWLWAYEQYF. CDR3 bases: TGTGCCAGCAGCCCCTGGTTGTGGGCCTACGAGCAGTACTTC.

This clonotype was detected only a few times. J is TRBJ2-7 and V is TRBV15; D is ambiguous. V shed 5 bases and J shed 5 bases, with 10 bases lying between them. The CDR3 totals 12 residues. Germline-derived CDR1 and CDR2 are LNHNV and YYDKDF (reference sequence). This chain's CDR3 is CATSWIRDEQYF. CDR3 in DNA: TGTGCCACCAGCTGGATTAGGGACGAGCAGTACTTC.

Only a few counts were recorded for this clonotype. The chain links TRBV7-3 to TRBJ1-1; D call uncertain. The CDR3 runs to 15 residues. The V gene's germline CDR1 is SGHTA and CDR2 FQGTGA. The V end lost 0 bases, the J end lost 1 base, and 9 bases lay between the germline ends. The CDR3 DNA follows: TGTGCCAGCAGCTTAACAGTCTGGGGGAACACTGAAGCTTTCTTT. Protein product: CASSLTVWGNTEAFF.

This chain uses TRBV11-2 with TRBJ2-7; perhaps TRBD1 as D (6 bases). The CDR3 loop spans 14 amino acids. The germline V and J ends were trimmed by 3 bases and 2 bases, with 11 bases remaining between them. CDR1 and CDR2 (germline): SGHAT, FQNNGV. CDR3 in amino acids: CASSLETGPYEQYF. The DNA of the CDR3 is TGTGCCAGCAGCTTGGAGACAGGACCCTACGAGCAGTACTTC.

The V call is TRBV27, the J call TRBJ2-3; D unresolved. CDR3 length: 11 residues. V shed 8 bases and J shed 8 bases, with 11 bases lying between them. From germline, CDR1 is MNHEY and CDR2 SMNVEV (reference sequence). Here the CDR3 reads CASARGSTQYF. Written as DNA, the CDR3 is TGTGCCAGCGCCCGAGGATCTACGCAGTATTTT.

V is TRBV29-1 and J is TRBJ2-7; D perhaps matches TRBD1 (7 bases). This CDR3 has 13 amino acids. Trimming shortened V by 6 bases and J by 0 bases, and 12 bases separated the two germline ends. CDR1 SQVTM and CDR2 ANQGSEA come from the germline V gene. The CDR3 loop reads CSVHRGGSYEQYF. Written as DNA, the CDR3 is TGCAGCGTCCACAGGGGAGGCTCCTACGAGCAGTACTTC.

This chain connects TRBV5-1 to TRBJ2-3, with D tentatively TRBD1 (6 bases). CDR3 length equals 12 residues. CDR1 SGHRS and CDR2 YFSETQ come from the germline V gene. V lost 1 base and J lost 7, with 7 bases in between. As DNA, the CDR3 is TGCGCCAGCAGCTTGCGGGACAATACGCAGTATTTT. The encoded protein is CASSLRDNTQYF. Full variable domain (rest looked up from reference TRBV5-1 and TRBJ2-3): KAGVTQTPRYLIKTRGQQVTLSCSPISGHRSVSWYQQTPGQGLQFLFEYFSETQRNKGNFPGRFSGRQFSNSRSEMNVSTLELGDSALYLCASSLRDNTQYFGPGTRLTVL.

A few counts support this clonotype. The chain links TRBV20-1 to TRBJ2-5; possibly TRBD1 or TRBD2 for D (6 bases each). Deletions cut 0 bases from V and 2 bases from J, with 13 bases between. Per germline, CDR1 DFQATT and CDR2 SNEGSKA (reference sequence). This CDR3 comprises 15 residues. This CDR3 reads CSARDPTGRQETQYF. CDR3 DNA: TGCAGTGCTAGAGACCCTACAGGGAGGCAAGAGACCCAGTACTTC.

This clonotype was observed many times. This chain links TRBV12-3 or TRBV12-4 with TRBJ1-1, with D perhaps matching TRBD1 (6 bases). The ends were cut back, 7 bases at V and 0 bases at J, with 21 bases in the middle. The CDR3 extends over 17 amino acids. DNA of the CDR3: TGTGCCAGCACTTCTTACGGGGCAGGGGTTATGAACACTGAAGCTTTCTTT. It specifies CASTSYGAGVMNTEAFF.

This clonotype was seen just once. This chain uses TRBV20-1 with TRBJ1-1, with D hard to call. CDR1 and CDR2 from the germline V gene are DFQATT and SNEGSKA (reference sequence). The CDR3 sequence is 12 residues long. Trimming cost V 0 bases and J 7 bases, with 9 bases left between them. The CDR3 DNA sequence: TGCAGTGCTAGAGATAGAGGGTTTGAAGCTTTCTTT. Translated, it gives CSARDRGFEAFF.

The chain's CDR3 is CASSQGWTSGFQETQYF. The CDR3, as DNA: TGCGCCAGCAGCCAAGGTTGGACTAGCGGATTTCAAGAGACCCAGTACTTC. This rearrangement joins TRBV5-1 to TRBJ2-5; TRBD2 matches 10 bases. V lost 4 bases, J lost 2 bases, and 11 bases stayed unmatched. The germline V gene has CDR1 SGHRS and CDR2 YFSETQ. CDR3 length: 17 residues.

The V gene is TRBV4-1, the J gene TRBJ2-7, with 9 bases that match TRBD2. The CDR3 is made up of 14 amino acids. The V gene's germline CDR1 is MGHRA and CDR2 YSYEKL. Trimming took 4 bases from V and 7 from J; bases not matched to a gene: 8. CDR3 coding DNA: TGCGCCAGCAGCCGCACTAGCGGGCCTTGGGAGCAGTACTTC. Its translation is CASSRTSGPWEQYF.

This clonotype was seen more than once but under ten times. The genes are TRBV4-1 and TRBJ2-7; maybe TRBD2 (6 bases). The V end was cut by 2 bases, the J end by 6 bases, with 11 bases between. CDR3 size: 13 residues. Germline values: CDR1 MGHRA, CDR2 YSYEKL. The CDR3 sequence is CASSQPTRGEQYF. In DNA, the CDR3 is TGCGCCAGCAGCCAACCGACTAGAGGCGAGCAGTACTTC.

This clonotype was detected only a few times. CDR3 DNA sequence: TGTGCCATCAGTGAGTCGAGAGGTGGGCGGCGCTCCTACGAGCAGTACTTC. Its translation: CAISESRGGRRSYEQYF. The chain joins TRBV10-3 to TRBJ2-7; D not certain. Deletions cut 0 bases from V and 0 bases from J, with 15 bases between. The CDR3 runs to 17 residues. CDR1 is ENHRY and CDR2 is SYGVKD in the germline V gene.

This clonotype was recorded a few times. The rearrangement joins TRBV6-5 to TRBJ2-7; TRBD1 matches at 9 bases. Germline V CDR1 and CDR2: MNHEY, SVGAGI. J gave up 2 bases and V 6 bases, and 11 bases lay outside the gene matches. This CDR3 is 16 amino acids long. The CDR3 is CASSYGGGQGPYEQYF. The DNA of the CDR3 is TGTGCCAGCAGCTACGGCGGGGGACAGGGTCCCTACGAGCAGTACTTC.

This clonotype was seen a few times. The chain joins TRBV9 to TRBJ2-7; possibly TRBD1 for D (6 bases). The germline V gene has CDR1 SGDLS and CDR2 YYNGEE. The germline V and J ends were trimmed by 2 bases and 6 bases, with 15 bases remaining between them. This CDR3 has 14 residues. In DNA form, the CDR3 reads TGTGCCAGCAGCGTCGAACAGGGAAATGGCGAGCAGTACTTC. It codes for CASSVEQGNGEQYF. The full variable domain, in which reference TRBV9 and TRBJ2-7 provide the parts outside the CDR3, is DSGVTQTPKHLITATGQRVTLRCSPRSGDLSVYWYQQSLDQGLQFLIQYYNGEERAKGNILERFSAQQFPDLHSELNLSSLELGDSALYFCASSVEQGNGEQYFGPGTRLTVT.

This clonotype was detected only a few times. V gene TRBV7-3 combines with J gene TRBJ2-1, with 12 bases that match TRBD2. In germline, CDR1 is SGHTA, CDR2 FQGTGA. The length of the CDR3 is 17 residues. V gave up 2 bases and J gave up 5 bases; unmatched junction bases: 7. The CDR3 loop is CASSLDGLAGPNNEQFF. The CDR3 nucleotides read TGTGCCAGCAGCTTAGACGGACTAGCGGGACCCAACAATGAGCAGTTCTTC.

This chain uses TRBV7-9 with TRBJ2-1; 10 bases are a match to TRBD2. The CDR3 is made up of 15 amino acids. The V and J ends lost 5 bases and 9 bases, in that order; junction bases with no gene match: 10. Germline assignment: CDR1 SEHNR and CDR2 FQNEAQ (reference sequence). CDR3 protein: CASSLVSGRGSEQFF. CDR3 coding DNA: TGTGCCAGCAGCCTAGTAAGCGGGAGGGGGAGTGAGCAGTTCTTC.

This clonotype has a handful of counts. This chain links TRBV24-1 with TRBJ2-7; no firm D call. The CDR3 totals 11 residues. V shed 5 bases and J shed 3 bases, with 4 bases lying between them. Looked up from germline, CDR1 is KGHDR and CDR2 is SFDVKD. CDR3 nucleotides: TGTGCCACCAGTGGCGGCTACGAGCAGTACTTC. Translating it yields CATSGGYEQYF.